This passage covers 20 T cell receptor beta chains from one sample sequenced in a study of T cell repertoires in cytomegalovirus infection. One entry per CDR3 protein results from TCRdb running MiXCR on the reads. Of 310,000 or so distinct CDR3 sequences in the sample, about 8.8% were seen once. The sequencing sample was made of PBMCs. These receptors all come from a human donor in good health (CMV status not recorded). Some clones in this sample may be carry-over from other donors' samples.

The table lists this clonotype with many counts. This chain joins TRBV7-9 and TRBJ2-1; D is uncertain. Germline CDR1 is SEHNR and CDR2 is FQNEAQ (reference sequence). Trimming took 4 bases from V and 2 from J, leaving 3 bases between them. The CDR3 loop spans 12 amino acids. The CDR3 reads CASSSTYNEQFF. The CDR3 region has the DNA TGTGCCAGCAGCTCAACCTACAATGAGCAGTTCTTC.

This sequence joins TRBV20-1 and TRBJ2-1; D is possibly TRBD1 or TRBD2 (5 bases each). V lost 4 bases, J lost 0 bases, and 19 bases lay in between. Germline V gene data show CDR1 as DFQATT and CDR2 as SNEGSKA (reference sequence). This CDR3 has 17 residues. The CDR3 sequence is CSATGLIERSSYNEQFF. CDR3 DNA: TGCAGTGCTACGGGGCTTATCGAAAGGAGCTCCTACAATGAGCAGTTCTTC.

The chain joins TRBV5-1 to TRBJ1-2; 8 bases are shared with TRBD1. The CDR3 has 17 residues. CDR1 is SGHRS and CDR2 is YFSETQ in the germline V gene. Unmatched junction bases numbered 12, after V lost 1 base and J lost 4 bases. The CDR3 DNA sequence: TGCGCCAGCAGCTTGCCCACGGACAGGGTTTTTTCCTATGGCTACACCTTC. Translated, it gives CASSLPTDRVFSYGYTF.

This clonotype was found many times. One base away lies a much larger clone, so this may be a sequencing read error. The chain combines TRBV11-2 with TRBJ1-1; TRBD1 agrees at 7 bases. V was pared by 2 bases and J by 0 bases, with 3 bases of the junction left unmatched. The length of the CDR3 is 15 residues. CDR1 SGHAT and CDR2 FQNNGV come from the germline V gene. CDR3 protein: CASSLSGQMNTEAFF. CDR3 nucleotides: TGTGCCAGCAGCTTATCGGGACAGATGAACACTGAAGCTTTCTTT.

In this sample, this clonotype turned up many times. The rearrangement links TRBV7-9 to TRBJ2-1; D remains ambiguous. Germline-derived CDR1 and CDR2 are SEHNR and FQNEAQ (reference sequence). This CDR3 contains 12 residues. Trimming took off 5 bases at V and 5 bases at J, with 7 bases between the two ends. The CDR3 DNA follows: TGTGCCAGCAGCCCCACAGACAATGAGCAGTTCTTC. It is translated as CASSPTDNEQFF.

J is TRBJ2-5 and V is TRBV2; TRBD1 is a possible D gene (6 bases). V lost 6 bases and J 3 bases, leaving 11 bases between the germline ends. This CDR3 has 13 residues. CDR1 and CDR2 from the germline V gene are SNHLY and FYNNEI. The CDR3 loop reads CASSSHREETQYF. For the CDR3, the DNA is TGTGCCAGCAGCTCCCACAGGGAAGAGACCCAGTACTTC.

This clonotype was observed at least ten times. This chain links TRBV5-1 with TRBJ2-7, with D possibly matching TRBD2 (5 bases). Trimming left V 0 bases short and J 6 bases short, with 13 bases between. The CDR3 covers 14 residues. Looked up from germline, CDR1 is SGHRS and CDR2 is YFSETQ. The chain's CDR3 is CASSLATPAGEQYF. The DNA of the CDR3 is TGCGCCAGCAGCTTGGCCACCCCGGCGGGCGAGCAGTACTTC.

This clonotype was seen many times. This chain joins TRBV12-3 or TRBV12-4 and TRBJ2-1; 10 bases agree with TRBD1. V was clipped by 3 bases and J by 10 bases; unmatched bases: 9. This CDR3 has 15 residues. The CDR3 is CASSFWGTGELEQFF. The CDR3 coding sequence is TGTGCCAGCAGTTTTTGGGGGACAGGGGAGCTGGAGCAGTTCTTC.

This clonotype was found many times. This chain connects TRBV11-3 to TRBJ2-1; TRBD1 might be the D (7 bases). This CDR3 is built from 13 residues. The V and J ends lost 5 bases and 15 bases respectively, with 20 bases between them. Germline CDR1 and CDR2: SGHNT and YENEEA. The CDR3 DNA reads as TGTGCCAGCAGCGCCGGGGGACAGTCCATTCCGTTCTTC. Residues: CASSAGGQSIPFF.

This clonotype was found many times. This sequence joins TRBV7-2 and TRBJ2-1, with 7 bases lining up with TRBD1. Germline CDR1 and CDR2: SGHTA and FQGNSA. CDR3 length: 13 amino acids. V lost 4 bases and J lost 7; bases outside the gene matches: 4. This chain's CDR3 is CASSSGQRNEQFF. For the CDR3, the DNA is TGTGCCAGCAGCTCGGGACAGCGGAATGAGCAGTTCTTC.

There are many counts of this clonotype. V and J are TRBV29-1 and TRBJ2-1; 7 positions match TRBD1. Germline V CDR1 and CDR2: SQVTM, ANQGSEA. Trimming at V came to 6 bases and at J to 4 bases, leaving 6 bases not matched to a gene. This CDR3 comprises 13 residues. The CDR3 region is CSVTGDLYNEQFF. The CDR3 nucleotides are TGCAGCGTCACAGGGGACCTTTACAATGAGCAGTTCTTC.

In this sample, this clonotype turned up many times. The V call is TRBV28, the J call TRBJ2-7; 11 bases agree with TRBD1. Trimming cost V 6 bases and J 7 bases; bases outside gene matches: 8. Germline V lookup: CDR1 MDHEN, CDR2 SYDVKM. The CDR3 runs 14 residues. The CDR3 region is CASSNGQGAGEQYV. The CDR3 DNA is TGTGCCAGCAGCAATGGACAGGGGGCCGGAGAGCAGTACGTC.

This clonotype occurred many times. This rearrangement joins TRBV11-3 to TRBJ2-3; D is possibly TRBD1 or TRBD2 (5 bases each). Looked up from germline, CDR1 is SGHNT and CDR2 is YENEEA. V was pared by 1 base and J by 2 bases, with 10 bases between. The CDR3 sequence is 15 residues long. CDR3 loop: CASSLAAGTTDTQYF. CDR3 coding DNA: TGTGCCAGCAGCTTAGCGGCAGGGACCACAGATACGCAGTATTTT.

There are many counts of this clonotype. V gene TRBV29-1 combines with J gene TRBJ2-5; 7 positions agree with TRBD2. V lost 6 bases, J lost 4 bases, and 5 bases stayed unmatched. Germline CDR1 is SQVTM and CDR2 is ANQGSEA. The CDR3 contains 12 residues. Here the CDR3 DNA reads TGCAGCGTGCGCGGGGGAGGAGAGACCCAGTACTTC. This codes for CSVRGGGETQYF.

This clonotype occurred many times. J is TRBJ2-5 and V is TRBV2, with D perhaps being TRBD1 or TRBD2 (6 bases each). CDR3 size: 15 residues. Germline assignment: CDR1 SNHLY and CDR2 FYNNEI. V was shortened by 4 bases and J by 5 bases, with 17 bases between the two germline ends. The CDR3 bases are TGTGCCAGCAGTGGAGGGGGGACGTTAATCGAGACCCAGTACTTC. It specifies CASSGGGTLIETQYF.

The sample holds a few counts of this clonotype. The chain carries TRBV7-9 and TRBJ1-1; D unresolved. V dropped 1 base and J dropped 5 bases, with 11 bases sitting between them. The CDR3 has 14 residues. Germline loops: CDR1 SEHNR, CDR2 FQNEAQ (reference sequence). The CDR3 coding sequence is TGTGCCAGCAGCTTAGTCATGGGAGGGACTGAAGCTTTCTTT. Its protein product is CASSLVMGGTEAFF. Full variable domain (missing parts from reference TRBV7-9 and TRBJ1-1): DTGVSQNPRHKITKRGQNVTFRCDPISEHNRLYWYRQTLGQGPEFLTYFQNEAQLEKSRLLSDRFSAERPKGSFSTLEIQRTEQGDSAMYLCASSLVMGGTEAFFGQGTRLTVV.

This clonotype was seen many times. The chain couples TRBV5-6 to TRBJ2-7, with D perhaps being TRBD1 or TRBD2 (5 bases each). This CDR3 has 15 amino acids. Germline V gene sequence: CDR1 SGHDT, CDR2 YYEEEE. The V gene lost 1 base and the J gene lost 0 bases, with 11 bases spanning the gap. CDR3 DNA: TGTGCCAGCAGCTTGAGCCCAGGGAGCTCCTACGAGCAGTACGTC. It encodes CASSLSPGSSYEQYV.

This clonotype has a count of ten or more. The CDR3 reads CASSPIDRRETQYF. The CDR3 DNA sequence: TGTGCCAGCAGCCCAATCGATAGACGAGAGACCCAGTACTTC. The chain uses TRBV9 and TRBJ2-5, with D uncertain. There are 14 residues in the CDR3. V lost 4 bases and J lost 4, with 14 bases in between. Germline values: CDR1 SGDLS, CDR2 YYNGEE.

This clonotype appeared many times. The rearrangement uses TRBV7-2 and TRBJ1-1; D unresolved. The CDR3 is made up of 13 amino acids. V lost 1 base, J lost 11 bases, and 14 bases lay in between. The germline V gene encodes CDR1 SGHTA and CDR2 FQGNSA. CDR3 DNA sequence: TGTGCCAGCAGCTTAGTAAACCGCCAGCAGGCTTTCTTT. It codes for CASSLVNRQQAFF.

This clonotype was recorded many times. The J gene is TRBJ2-3, the V gene TRBV5-6; TRBD2 agrees at 10 bases. V lost 2 bases, J lost 4 bases, and 7 bases stayed unmatched. This CDR3 spans 16 amino acids. CDR1 is SGHDT and CDR2 is YYEEEE in the germline V gene. The CDR3 loop reads CASSFGLAAFPDTQYF. The CDR3, as DNA: TGTGCCAGCAGCTTTGGACTAGCGGCGTTTCCAGATACGCAGTATTTT.